The source of this TCR beta chain is a study of Ad26.COV2.S vaccination and SARS-CoV-2 variants. Overall study: The donor was enrolled in the Ad26.COV2.S arm of the COV1001 trial.

Worth noting for this clone: What it recognizes is unknown.

Study outcomes and limitations: Analyses that measured TCR breadth and depth may have underestimated total T cell responses. Reports say spike-specific CD8+ and CD4+ T cell responses covered substantial breadth after vaccination.

Only in-frame clones appear in the TCRdb table, and some are missing; sequencing was by immunoSEQ multiplex PCR. The sample lists 300,000 to 400,000 clones, less than 90% seen once, with around 6.1% in the top ten. The treatment was: approximately 18 received Ad26.COV2.S at low or high dose, single or two shots; about 5 received placebo; per-sample allocation not given. Specimens were obtained on day 63 following the first vaccine or placebo injection. A Boston donor was an adult aged 18-55 years. Germline CDR1 LNHDA, CDR2 SQIVND (reference sequence). The CDR3 has 14 amino acids. V was shortened by 10 bases and J by 2 bases, with 18 bases between the two germline ends.

This TCR came from a person aged 18-60 years who received the Ad26.COV2.S COVID-19 vaccine or a placebo. The chain has TRBV19 and TRBJ2-7; D perhaps matches TRBD2 (6 bases). The sequencing here drew on peripheral blood, taken in a trial of Ad26.COV2.S vaccine versus placebo. This CDR3 is CATLAPGGPYEQYF. As DNA, the CDR3 is TGTGCCACCCTCGCCCCCGGGGGTCCCTACGAGCAGTACTTC.